The TCR beta chain described here comes from a study of control samples from healthy donors and cancer patients. Only in-frame clones appear in the TCRdb table, and some are missing; sequencing was by immunoSEQ multiplex PCR. The sample lists tens of thousands of clones; around 93% were seen once. CDR3 length: 13 amino acids. The V end was cut by 2 bases, the J end by 4 bases, with 9 bases between. The germline gives CDR1 GTSNPN, CDR2 SVGIG (reference sequence). The receptor comes from a woman in her 30s in good health. The genes are TRBV30 and TRBJ1-5, with a tentative D call TRBD1 (5 bases). Sequencing was carried out using blood. The CDR3 region is CAWSSGWNQPQHF. The DNA of the CDR3 is TGTGCCTGGAGTTCAGGGTGGAATCAGCCCCAGCATTTT.